This T cell receptor beta chain was observed in a study of blood T cells in healthy people across ages. Through a sample-barcoded 5' primer and a J-beta primer mix, a second PCR was run for roughly 7 to 12 cycles. TCRdb reprocessed the 5' RACE reads with MiXCR, giving one entry per CDR3 protein. Of roughly 500,000 distinct CDR3 sequences listed, about 26% were seen once; the top ten hold 18%. Source material: blood. The source is a woman between 70 and 85 years old in good health.

CDR3 amino acids: CASSLRRGLAGELFF. CDR3 in DNA: TGTGCCAGCAGTCTTCGGAGGGGGCTGGCCGGGGAGCTGTTTTTT. The chain uses TRBV6-5 and TRBJ2-2, with a tentative D call TRBD1 (7 bases). The V end was cut by 5 bases, the J end by 6 bases, with 16 bases between. This CDR3 contains 15 residues. Germline V gives CDR1 MNHEY, CDR2 SVGAGI.